This T cell receptor (beta chain) was recorded in a study of tumor and adjacent non-tumor tissue in lung cancer. Three rounds of nested PCR, following a modified ARM-PCR protocol, produced the TCRbeta library. TCRdb analysed the multiplex PCR reads with MiXCR anew, one entry per CDR3 protein. The table has 80,000 to 100,000 distinct CDR3 sequences, 80% seen once. Germline loops: CDR1 SEHNR, CDR2 FQNEAQ (reference sequence). The germline V and J ends were trimmed by 10 bases and 6 bases, with 18 bases remaining between them. The CDR3 consists of 14 residues. General observations from the study: Tumor repertoires had a smaller top 100 clone share than normal lung.

Points on this clonotype: Antigen specificity is unknown. A much larger clone is a single base away; this may be a read error.

The template was RNA from unsorted bulk tissue. This non-tumor lung sample came from over 3 cm beyond the tumor edge. The sequence was obtained from a man aged 55 to 69 with small cell lung cancer. The chain has TRBV7-9 and TRBJ2-2, with D unclear. Material for sequencing was distant non-tumor lung tissue. The CDR3 region is CANLSGPSAGELFF. The CDR3 region has the DNA TGTGCCAATCTTAGTGGACCCTCAGCCGGGGAGCTGTTTTTT.